Listed below are T cell receptor beta chains from one sample, sequenced in a study of blood T cells in healthy people across ages. Each CDR3 protein is one row after TCRdb ran MiXCR on the 5' RACE reads. The sample lists 1.2 million to 1.5 million distinct CDR3 sequences; around 59% were seen once. The specimen was blood. These receptor sequences come from a man aged 18 to 30 in good health. Both conserved end residues are part of each CDR3. The D gene is left open where the match is weak. Rows give clone size only sometimes, using once, few, many, or a class for an expanded clone.

cdr3_nt cdr3_aa clone_size j_call cdr3_length d_call v_call
TGTGCCAGCAGTTACGCGGGGACAGGGGGTAAGAATGAGCAGTTCTTC CASSYAGTGGKNEQFF few TRBJ2-1 16 TRBD1 TRBV6-2/TRBV6-3
TGTGCCAGTGAGGACCGGGACAGGGGGCTTCAAGAGACCCAGTACTTC CASEDRDRGLQETQYF once TRBJ2-5 16 TRBD1 TRBV19
TGTGCCAGCAGCTTAGCGGGACAGAACTACGAGCAGTACTTC CASSLAGQNYEQYF . TRBJ2-7 14 TRBD1 TRBV7-9
TGTGCCAGCAGCGCCGGGACTAGCTGGTACAATGAGCAGTTCTTC CASSAGTSWYNEQFF few TRBJ2-1 15 TRBD2 TRBV2
TGTGCCAGCAGTTTCGGACAGGGGATTGACAATCAGCCCCAGCATTTT CASSFGQGIDNQPQHF . TRBJ1-5 16 TRBD1 TRBV12-3/TRBV12-4
TGTGCCAGCAGACTAGCTGGCGTTGAGTACTTC CASRLAGVEYF . TRBJ2-4 11 . TRBV2
TGTGCCACCAGCAGAGATCTACCCGGGCGGTGGAACTACGAGCAGTACTTC CATSRDLPGRWNYEQYF . TRBJ2-7 17 . TRBV15
TGCGCCAGCAGCCCCCCCACAATTGGAAGTGAAAAACTGTTTTTT CASSPPTIGSEKLFF . TRBJ1-4 15 . TRBV4-1
TGCAGTGCTAGACTAGCGGGGAATGGGCAGTTCTTC CSARLAGNGQFF . TRBJ2-1 12 TRBD2 TRBV20-1
TGCGCCAGCAGCCAAGGCACCGGCCTTGGGGAAAAACTGTTTTTT CASSQGTGLGEKLFF . TRBJ1-4 15 . TRBV4-3
TGTGCCAGCAGCTTAGCTCCCCCGGGGGAGAGCCATTACGAGCAGTACTTC CASSLAPPGESHYEQYF few TRBJ2-7 17 . TRBV7-6
TGCGCCAGCAGCTTGGACGGAGACCCGAACACTGAAGCTTTCTTT CASSLDGDPNTEAFF . TRBJ1-1 15 . TRBV5-1
TGCAGTGCCTCTATGACTAGCGGCTCCTACAATGAGCAGTTCTTC CSASMTSGSYNEQFF once TRBJ2-1 15 TRBD2 TRBV20-1
TGTGCCAGCAGTTTATCCCCGGTGACAGGGGGCTGGAACTATGGCTACACCTTC CASSLSPVTGGWNYGYTF . TRBJ1-2 18 TRBD1 TRBV28
TGTGCCAGCAGTTTATTGGGCGGGGGGGCGGTCACAGATACGCAGTATTTT CASSLLGGGAVTDTQYF few TRBJ2-3 17 TRBD2 TRBV28
TGTGCCACCAGCAGAGATTTGGGTCAGGGGGAAGGCTACACCTTC CATSRDLGQGEGYTF . TRBJ1-2 15 TRBD1 TRBV15
TGTGCCAGCAGCTTATTAGCGGAAACCCCCTACGAGCAGTACTTC CASSLLAETPYEQYF few TRBJ2-7 15 . TRBV7-2
TGCAGTGCTACGAGGCGGGACATCCAAGAGACCCAGTACTTC CSATRRDIQETQYF . TRBJ2-5 14 . TRBV20-1
TGCAGCGTTGAACCCGCTAGCGGGAGGGAGAAAGAGACCCAGTACTTC CSVEPASGREKETQYF . TRBJ2-5 16 TRBD2 TRBV29-1
TGCAGTACCGCCTCCGGGACAGCAGGCTACGAGCAGTACTTC CSTASGTAGYEQYF few TRBJ2-7 14 TRBD1 TRBV20-1
TGTGCCAGCAGTGCTGACAGGGGGCTGGGGGAGACCCAGTACTTC CASSADRGLGETQYF . TRBJ2-5 15 TRBD1 TRBV25-1
TGTGCCACCTCGGTAGCAGGGTACTCCTACGAGCAGTACTTC CATSVAGYSYEQYF . TRBJ2-7 14 . TRBV6-5
TGTGCCAGCAGTGGAACCCTCCGGACAGGGCTTTTCTATGGCTACACCTTC CASSGTLRTGLFYGYTF once TRBJ1-2 17 TRBD1 TRBV6-1
TGTGCCAGCAGCAAAGAGGCGAGGGAGGGGAGCACAGATACGCAGTATTTT CASSKEAREGSTDTQYF few TRBJ2-3 17 . TRBV21-1
TGTGCCAGCAGTTTCGACATCTATAATTCACCCCTCCACTTT CASSFDIYNSPLHF . TRBJ1-6 14 . TRBV6-5